The 2 T cell receptor beta chains below were found in one sample sequenced in a study of T cells in Graves' hyperthyroidism and ophthalmopathy. What was amplified from RNA transcripts were TCR beta CDR3 regions. HTBI primers were used for first-round RT-PCR of the TCR CDR3. TCRdb analysed the multiplex PCR reads with MiXCR anew, one entry per CDR3 protein. The top ten hold over 45% of the sample, which has 500,000 to 600,000 distinct CDR3 sequences, around 20% seen once. The material sequenced was blood. The receptors originated from a man between 40 and 49 years old with Graves' ophthalmopathy.

This clonotype was recorded a few times. A much more abundant neighbour one base away suggests this may be a read error. The genes are TRBV2 and TRBJ2-7; possibly TRBD1 or TRBD2 for D (5 bases each). Trimming took 5 bases from V and 6 from J, leaving 11 bases between them. This CDR3 contains 12 residues. Germline V gene sequence: CDR1 SNHLY, CDR2 FYNNEI. The CDR3 DNA reads TGTGCCAGCAGTCGGGGCTGGGGCGAGCAGTACTTC. Its protein product is CASSRGWGEQYF.

This clonotype was recorded a few times. This chain links TRBV15 with TRBJ1-1; 10 bases align to TRBD1. The CDR3 covers 15 residues. V shed 4 bases and J 10 bases; nucleotides not matched to a gene: 12. In germline, CDR1 is LNHNV, CDR2 YYDKDF (reference sequence). The CDR3: CATSKPGQGTLGAFF. CDR3 DNA sequence: TGTGCCACCAGCAAACCGGGACAGGGGACCCTAGGAGCTTTCTTT.